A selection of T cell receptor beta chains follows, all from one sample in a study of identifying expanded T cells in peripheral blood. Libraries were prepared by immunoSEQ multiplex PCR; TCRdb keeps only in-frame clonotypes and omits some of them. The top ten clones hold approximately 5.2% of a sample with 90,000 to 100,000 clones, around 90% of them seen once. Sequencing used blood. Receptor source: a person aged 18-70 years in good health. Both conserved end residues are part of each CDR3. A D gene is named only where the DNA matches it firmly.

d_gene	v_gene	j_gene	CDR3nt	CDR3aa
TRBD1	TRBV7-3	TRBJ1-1	TGTGCCAGCAGCTTAAACAGGGGATCGGCTGCTGAAGCTTTCTTT	CASSLNRGSAAEAFF
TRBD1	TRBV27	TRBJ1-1	TGTGCCAGCAGTTTATCACAGGGGACTACTACTGTCTTT	CASSLSQGTTTVF
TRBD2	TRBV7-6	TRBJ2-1	TGTGCCAGCAGCGTTAGCGGGGGGGTAAATGAGCAGTTCTTC	CASSVSGGVNEQFF
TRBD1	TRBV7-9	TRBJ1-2	TGTGCCAGCAGCTTAGGACAGGGGGCGGAGGGCTACACCTTC	CASSLGQGAEGYTF
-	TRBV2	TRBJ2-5	TGTGCCAGCCGGGACGGACACCAAGAGACCCAGTACTTC	CASRDGHQETQYF
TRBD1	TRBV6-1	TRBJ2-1	TGTGCCAGCAGGGCTACAGGGGTAAATGAGCAGTTCTTC	CASRATGVNEQFF
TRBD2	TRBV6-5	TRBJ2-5	TGTGCCAGCAGTTACAGGACTAGCGGAGCACAAGAGACCCAGTACTTC	CASSYRTSGAQETQYF
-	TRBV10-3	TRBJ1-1	TGTGCCATCAGTGAGTCGGGCATCTCCTACATGAACACTGAAGCTTTCTTT	CAISESGISYMNTEAFF
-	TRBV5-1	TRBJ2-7	TGCGCCAGCAGCTTCTTAGGTACCTACGAGCAGTACTTC	CASSFLGTYEQYF
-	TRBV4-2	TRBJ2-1	TGTGCCAGCAGCCAAGTCGTGGGTACCGTTTACAATGAGCAGTTCTTC	CASSQVVGTVYNEQFF
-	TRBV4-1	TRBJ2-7	TGCGCCAGCAGCCAAGATGGCCGGGTAACCTACGAGCAGTACTTC	CASSQDGRVTYEQYF